Below are 3 T cell receptor beta chains sequenced from a single sample in a study of neurological immune-mediated disorders. TCRdb re-derived calls from the 5' RACE reads in MiXCR, one entry per CDR3 protein. Of roughly 50,000 distinct CDR3 sequences listed, about 12% are singletons. Indicated time point: longitudinal time-point 3. Sample: PBMCs. These receptors were obtained from a male donor with HTLV-1-associated myelopathy (HAM/TSP).

This rearrangement joins TRBV28 to TRBJ1-2; D uncertain. Germline V gene lookup returns CDR1 MDHEN and CDR2 SYDVKM. V was pared by 3 bases and J by 8 bases, with 10 bases between. This CDR3 is 12 amino acids long. The CDR3 DNA is TGTGCCAGCAGTTTGGAGTCTCGGGGCTACACCTTC. Protein sequence: CASSLESRGYTF.

This clonotype occurred many times. This chain uses TRBV5-5 with TRBJ1-5; weak D call: TRBD1 (5 bases). The CDR3 has 15 amino acids. Germline CDR1 SGHKS, CDR2 YYEKEE (reference sequence). The V and J ends lost 4 bases and 4 bases respectively, with 15 bases between them. CDR3 bases: TGTGCCAGCAGCCGGGAGTCCGGGGGAAATCAGCCCCAGCATTTT. It encodes CASSRESGGNQPQHF.

The J gene is TRBJ1-1, the V gene TRBV5-1; D perhaps matches TRBD1 (6 bases). V gave up 2 bases and J gave up 8 bases, with 10 bases separating them. Germline V gene data show CDR1 as SGHRS and CDR2 as YFSETQ. The CDR3 has 12 amino acids. As DNA, the CDR3 is TGCGCCAGCAGCTTTCCGGACAGAGAAGCTTTCTTT. Amino acids: CASSFPDREAFF. The variable domain in full, completed from reference TRBV5-1 and TRBJ1-1, reads KAGVTQTPRYLIKTRGQQVTLSCSPISGHRSVSWYQQTPGQGLQFLFEYFSETQRNKGNFPGRFSGRQFSNSRSEMNVSTLELGDSALYLCASSFPDREAFFGQGTRLTVV.